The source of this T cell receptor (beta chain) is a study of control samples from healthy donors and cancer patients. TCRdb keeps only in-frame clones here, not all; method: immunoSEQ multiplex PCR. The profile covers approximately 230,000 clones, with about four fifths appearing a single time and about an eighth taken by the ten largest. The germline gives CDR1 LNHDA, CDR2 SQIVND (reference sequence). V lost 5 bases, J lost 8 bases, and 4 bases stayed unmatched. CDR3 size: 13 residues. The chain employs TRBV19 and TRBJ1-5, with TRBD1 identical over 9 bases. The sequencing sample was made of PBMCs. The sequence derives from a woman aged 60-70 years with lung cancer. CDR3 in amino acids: CASSWDRDEPQHF. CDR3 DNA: TGTGCCAGTAGTTGGGACAGGGATGAGCCCCAGCATTTT.